This T cell receptor (beta chain) was captured in a study of cytomegalovirus exposure and HLA in healthy donors. The J segment lost 8 bases and the V segment lost 3 bases, leaving 15 bases of the junction unmatched. Germline lookup yields CDR1 SGHTA and CDR2 FQGNSA. The CDR3 is 16 residues long. Researchers ran the PCR with 60 Vbeta and 13 Jbeta primers. The method was immunoSEQ multiplex PCR; TCRdb's version includes in-frame clones alone and lacks a portion of them. The sample lists about 120,000 clones, roughly 80% occurring once. Sequencing was performed on PBMCs. The J gene is TRBJ1-2, the V gene TRBV7-2; TRBD1 aligns across 7 bases. The sequence was obtained from a man aged 18 to 30 in good health and CMV-seronegative. The CDR3 coding sequence is TGTGCCAGCAGCTTGGCAAGTCGAGGGGGCGCGTCCGGCTACACCTTC. Its protein product is CASSLASRGGASGYTF.